The entry below gives a single T cell receptor beta chain sequence along with its context. These data are taken from a study of blood T cell repertoires in COVID-19. Study details: T cells, B-cell-depleted T cells, or PBMCs supplied cDNA or gDNA.

Original handling: Estimation of nucleated cell counts relied on the amplification of reference gene primers. Sequenced by immunoSEQ multiplex PCR; TCRdb stores in-frame clones only, minus some. The D gene and trimming were derived from the DNA, and the V and J assignments and clone size from that table. The sample includes some 240,000 clones, roughly 88% of them seen just once. Germline assignment: CDR1 MNHEY and CDR2 SMNVEV (reference sequence). This CDR3 is built from 21 residues. Germline trimming cut 3 bases from V and 0 bases from J; bases unmatched to any gene: 16. This sequence originates from a middle-aged man with active or convalescent COVID-19. The rearrangement links TRBV27 to TRBJ1-6, with TRBD1 matching 8 bases. What was sequenced was peripheral blood. The CDR3 reads CASSLRGGQGAQSSYNSPLHF. CDR3 nucleotides: TGTGCCAGCAGTTTGCGTGGAGGGCAGGGGGCGCAAAGCTCCTATAATTCACCCCTCCACTTT.